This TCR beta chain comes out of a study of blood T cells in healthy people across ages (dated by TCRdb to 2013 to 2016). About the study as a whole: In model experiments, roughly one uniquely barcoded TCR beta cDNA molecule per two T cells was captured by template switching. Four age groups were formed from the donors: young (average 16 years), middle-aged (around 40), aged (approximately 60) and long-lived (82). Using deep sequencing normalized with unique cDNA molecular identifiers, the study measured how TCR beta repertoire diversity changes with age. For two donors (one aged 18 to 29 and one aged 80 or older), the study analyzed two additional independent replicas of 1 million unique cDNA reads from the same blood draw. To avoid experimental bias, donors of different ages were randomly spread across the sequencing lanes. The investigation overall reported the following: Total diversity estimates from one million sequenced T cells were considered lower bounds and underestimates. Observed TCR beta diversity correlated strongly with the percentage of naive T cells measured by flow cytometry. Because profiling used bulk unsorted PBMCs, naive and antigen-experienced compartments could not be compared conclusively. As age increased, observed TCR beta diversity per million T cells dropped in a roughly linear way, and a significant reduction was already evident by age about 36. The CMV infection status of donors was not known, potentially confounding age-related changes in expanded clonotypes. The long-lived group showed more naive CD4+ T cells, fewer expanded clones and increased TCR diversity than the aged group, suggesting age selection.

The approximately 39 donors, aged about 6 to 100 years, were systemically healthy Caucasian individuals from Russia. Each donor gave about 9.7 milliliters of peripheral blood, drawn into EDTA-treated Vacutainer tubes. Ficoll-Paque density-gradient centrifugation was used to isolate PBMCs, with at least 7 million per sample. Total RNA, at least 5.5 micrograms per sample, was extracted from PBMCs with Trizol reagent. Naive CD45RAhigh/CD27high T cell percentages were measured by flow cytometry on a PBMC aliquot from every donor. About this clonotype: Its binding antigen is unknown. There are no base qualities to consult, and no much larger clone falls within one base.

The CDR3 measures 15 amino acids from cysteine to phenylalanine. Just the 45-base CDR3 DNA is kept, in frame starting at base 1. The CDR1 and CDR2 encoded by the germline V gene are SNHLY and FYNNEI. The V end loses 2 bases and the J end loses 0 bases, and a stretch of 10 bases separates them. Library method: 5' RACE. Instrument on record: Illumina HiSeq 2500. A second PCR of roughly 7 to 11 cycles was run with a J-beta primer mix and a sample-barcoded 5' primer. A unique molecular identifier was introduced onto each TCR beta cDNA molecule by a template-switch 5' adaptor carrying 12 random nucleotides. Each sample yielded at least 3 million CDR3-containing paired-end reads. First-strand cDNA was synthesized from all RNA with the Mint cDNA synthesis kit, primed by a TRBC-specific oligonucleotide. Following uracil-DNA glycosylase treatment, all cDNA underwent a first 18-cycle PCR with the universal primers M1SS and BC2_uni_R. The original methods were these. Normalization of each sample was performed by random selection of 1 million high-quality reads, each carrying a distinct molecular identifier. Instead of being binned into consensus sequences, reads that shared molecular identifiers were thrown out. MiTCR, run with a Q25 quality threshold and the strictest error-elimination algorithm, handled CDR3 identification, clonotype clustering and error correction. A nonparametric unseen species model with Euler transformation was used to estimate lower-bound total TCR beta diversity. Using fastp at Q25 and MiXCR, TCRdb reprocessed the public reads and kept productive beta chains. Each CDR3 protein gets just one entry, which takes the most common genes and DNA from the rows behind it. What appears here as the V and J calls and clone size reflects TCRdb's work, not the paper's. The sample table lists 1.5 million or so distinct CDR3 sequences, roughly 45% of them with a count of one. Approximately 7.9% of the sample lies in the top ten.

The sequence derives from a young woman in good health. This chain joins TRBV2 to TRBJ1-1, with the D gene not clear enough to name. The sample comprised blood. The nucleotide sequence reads TGTGCCAGCAGTGAATTTAGAGGGCTGAACACTGAAGCTTTCTTT. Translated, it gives CASSEFRGLNTEAFF.